These 18 T cell receptor beta chains share one sample of origin, sequenced in a study of blood T cells in healthy people across ages. PCR was performed a second time for roughly 6 to 12 cycles using a sample-barcoded 5' primer and a J-beta primer mix. One entry per CDR3 protein, called by TCRdb with MiXCR from the 5' RACE reads. The sample has hundreds of thousands of distinct CDR3 sequences, around two fifths seen once. Sequenced material: blood. Receptors were obtained from a man in his 60s in good health.

J is TRBJ2-5 and V is TRBV7-9, with D possibly being TRBD1 (6 bases). This CDR3 is built from 14 residues. Germline values: CDR1 SEHNR, CDR2 FQNEAQ (reference sequence). V lost 6 bases and J 0 bases, leaving 11 bases between the germline ends. CDR3 loop: CASRPGTHQETQYF. For the CDR3, the DNA is TGTGCCAGCAGACCCGGGACACACCAAGAGACCCAGTACTTC.

The rearrangement joins TRBV4-1 to TRBJ2-1, with 9 bases that match TRBD2. The CDR3 has 17 residues. Per germline, CDR1 MGHRA and CDR2 YSYEKL. The trim removed 2 bases at V and 0 bases at J, leaving 5 bases unmatched. The CDR3 loop reads CASSQPGLASSYNEQFF. In nucleotides, the CDR3 is TGCGCCAGCAGCCAACCGGGACTAGCTAGCTCCTACAATGAGCAGTTCTTC.

The rearrangement joins TRBV20-1 to TRBJ2-1; 8 nucleotides agree with TRBD2. The trim removed 3 bases at V and 5 bases at J, leaving 6 bases unmatched. CDR1 is DFQATT and CDR2 is SNEGSKA in the germline V gene (reference sequence). The CDR3 runs 14 residues. CDR3: CSASAGGVHNEQFF. The CDR3 DNA reads as TGCAGTGCTAGTGCGGGGGGTGTTCACAATGAGCAGTTCTTC.

This clonotype was seen only a few times. The V gene is TRBV7-2, the J gene TRBJ2-7; 8 bases align to TRBD2. Germline V gene lookup returns CDR1 SGHTA and CDR2 FQGNSA. The CDR3 spans 15 residues. V gave up 6 bases and J gave up 1 base; unmatched junction bases: 8. CDR3 protein: CASSTRGGQSYEQYF. Here the CDR3 DNA reads TGTGCCAGCAGTACACGGGGGGGCCAGTCCTACGAGCAGTACTTC.

This clonotype came up a few times. The genes are TRBV6-2 or TRBV6-3 and TRBJ2-4; a weak D match, TRBD2 (6 bases). The V end was cut by 7 bases, the J end by 6 bases, with 22 bases between. This CDR3 spans 16 amino acids. CDR1 is MNHEY, CDR2 SVGEGT, per germline. Here the CDR3 reads CASTKGSGGSGNIQYF. DNA for the CDR3: TGTGCCAGCACCAAAGGGAGTGGGGGTAGCGGAAACATTCAGTACTTC.

The chain couples TRBV20-1 to TRBJ2-1; no definite D call. Trimming pared 1 base from V and 5 bases from J, leaving 6 bases between. Germline CDR1 reads DFQATT; CDR2 reads SNEGSKA (reference sequence). The CDR3 has 12 amino acids. Here the CDR3 DNA reads TGCAGTGCTAGAGTGCAGAACAATGAGCAGTTCTTC. Translating it yields CSARVQNNEQFF.

The V call is TRBV11-2, the J call TRBJ2-5, with 13 bases fitting TRBD2. This CDR3 is built from 16 residues. Germline V gene data show CDR1 as SGHAT and CDR2 as FQNNGV. Unmatched junction bases numbered 10, after V lost 5 bases and J lost 7 bases. The CDR3 sequence: CASSPGLAGSLGTQYF. In nucleotides, the CDR3 is TGTGCCAGCAGCCCGGGACTAGCGGGGTCGTTAGGGACCCAGTACTTC. Full variable domain (remainder filled in from reference TRBV11-2 and TRBJ2-5): EAGVAQSPRYKIIEKRQSVAFWCNPISGHATLYWYQQILGQGPKLLIQFQNNGVVDDSQLPKDRFSAERLKGVDSTLKIQPAKLEDSAVYLCASSPGLAGSLGTQYFGPGTRLLVL.

The chain links TRBV3-1 to TRBJ1-1, with D unresolved. The CDR3 extends over 13 amino acids. V lost 6 bases to trimming and J lost 5 bases, with 13 bases between them. CDR1 LGHDT and CDR2 YNNKEL come from the germline V gene (reference sequence). DNA of the CDR3: TGTGCCAGCAGACCCCCGGGTGGGACTGAAGCTTTCTTT. Amino acids: CASRPPGGTEAFF.

This clonotype was picked up a small number of times. The chain couples TRBV3-1 to TRBJ2-3, with TRBD2 matching 10 bases. J gave up 5 bases and V 0 bases, and 5 bases lay outside the gene matches. Germline V gene lookup returns CDR1 LGHDT and CDR2 YNNKEL (reference sequence). The CDR3 totals 16 residues. DNA for the CDR3: TGTGCCAGCAGCCAAGAAAGAGCGGGGGGGGGAGATACGCAGTATTTT. It is translated as CASSQERAGGGDTQYF.

The V and J genes are TRBV7-2 and TRBJ2-7, with 9 positions matching TRBD2. Trimming took 1 base from V and 0 from J; bases not matched to a gene: 7. The CDR3 consists of 17 residues. CDR1 is SGHTA and CDR2 is FQGNSA in the germline V gene. CDR3 DNA sequence: TGTGCCAGCAGCTTAGTCCAATTAGCGGGGGTCTCCTACGAGCAGTACTTC. Its translation is CASSLVQLAGVSYEQYF.

This chain joins TRBV5-6 and TRBJ1-2, with D unclear. CDR1 and CDR2 (germline): SGHDT, YYEEEE. Trimming shortened V by 4 bases and J by 6 bases, and 13 bases separated the two germline ends. The CDR3 is 13 residues long. For the CDR3, the DNA is TGTGCCAGCAGCGTGGGAGCGCCAAATGGCTACACCTTC. Translation: CASSVGAPNGYTF. The complete variable domain, with remaining parts taken from reference TRBV5-6 and TRBJ1-2, reads DAGVTQSPTHLIKTRGQQVTLRCSPKSGHDTVSWYQQALGQGPQFIFQYYEEEERQRGNFPDRFSGHQFPNYSSELNVNALLLGDSALYLCASSVGAPNGYTFGSGTRLTVV.

This clonotype was picked up a small number of times. This chain connects TRBV4-3 to TRBJ1-1; D is possibly TRBD1 (5 bases). The germline V gene has CDR1 LGHNA and CDR2 YSLEER. The CDR3 is made up of 14 amino acids. Trimming stripped 3 bases from V and 4 bases from J, with 12 bases between. In DNA, the CDR3 is TGCGCCAGCAGCCATACCCCGGGGCTCACTGAAGCTTTCTTT. Its protein product is CASSHTPGLTEAFF.

This CDR3 reads CSASGLAGYEQYF. The CDR3 nucleotides read TGCAGTGCTAGTGGTCTAGCGGGCTACGAGCAGTACTTC. The rearrangement links TRBV20-1 to TRBJ2-7, with 8 nucleotides matching TRBD2. The CDR3 spans 13 residues. Per germline, CDR1 DFQATT and CDR2 SNEGSKA (reference sequence). V gave up 3 bases and J gave up 3 bases; unmatched junction bases: 4.

V usage is TRBV6-2 or TRBV6-3 and J usage is TRBJ2-7; 7 bases are a match to TRBD1. Germline CDR1 and CDR2: MNHEY and SVGEGT. The length of the CDR3 is 14 residues. J gave up 4 bases and V 6 bases, and 9 bases lay outside the gene matches. CDR3 in DNA: TGTGCCAGCAGACGACAGGGTACGGGTTACGAGCAGTACTTC. It yields the protein CASRRQGTGYEQYF.

The DNA of the CDR3 is TGTGCCAGCAGCCCCCCCGGTATTAGCGGGGGCCTTCAAGAGACCCAGTACTTC. It translates to CASSPPGISGGLQETQYF. This chain links TRBV7-2 with TRBJ2-5; 9 bases map to TRBD2. Germline CDR1 SGHTA, CDR2 FQGNSA. This CDR3 is built from 18 residues. V was pared by 5 bases and J by 2 bases, with 15 bases of the junction left unmatched.

This chain uses TRBV19 with TRBJ1-2, with a tentative D call TRBD1 (5 bases). V was clipped by 0 bases and J by 5 bases, with 16 bases between them. The germline V gene encodes CDR1 LNHDA and CDR2 SQIVND (reference sequence). The length of the CDR3 is 16 residues. This CDR3 is CASSIDPLGLSYGYTF. CDR3 bases: TGTGCCAGTAGTATAGATCCGCTGGGACTGTCTTATGGCTACACCTTC.

This chain joins TRBV27 and TRBJ2-2; D perhaps matches TRBD2 (6 bases). The CDR3 spans 15 residues. The V end lost 1 base, the J end lost 1 base, and 7 bases lay between the germline ends. Per germline, CDR1 MNHEY and CDR2 SMNVEV (reference sequence). The CDR3 DNA follows: TGTGCCAGCAGTTTATTGCGGGGGAACACCGGGGAGCTGTTTTTT. This encodes CASSLLRGNTGELFF.

This clonotype appeared a few times. The chain has TRBV20-1 and TRBJ2-5; 8 nucleotides agree with TRBD2. V lost 4 bases, J lost 5 bases, and 9 bases stayed unmatched. The CDR3 spans 14 residues. CDR1 is DFQATT and CDR2 is SNEGSKA in the germline V gene (reference sequence). CDR3 sequence (DNA): TGCAGTGCTACAGCGGGGGCCCCCCGGGAGACCCAGTACTTC. Translating gives CSATAGAPRETQYF.